The sequence of this TCR beta chain was determined in a study of blood T cells in healthy people across ages (dated by TCRdb to 2013 to 2016). Some background on the complete study: Template switching captured roughly one uniquely barcoded TCR beta cDNA molecule per two T cells in model experiments. The study measured age-related changes in TCR beta repertoire diversity using deep sequencing normalized with unique cDNA molecular identifiers. Two additional independent replicas of 1 million unique cDNA reads from the same blood draw were analyzed for two donors (one aged 18 to 30 and one aged 80 or older). Donors were grouped into four age groups: young (average roughly 16 years), middle-aged (approximately 41), aged (around 66) and long-lived (around 82).

Findings and caveats that apply to the study as a whole: Since profiling was done on bulk unsorted PBMCs, naive and antigen-experienced compartments could not be conclusively compared. Donor CMV infection status was unknown, potentially confounding age-related changes in expanded clonotypes. Observed TCR beta diversity correlated strongly with the percentage of naive T cells measured by flow cytometry. Compared with the aged group, the long-lived group had more naive CD4+ T cells, fewer expanded clones and increased TCR diversity, a pattern suggesting age selection. Estimates of total diversity based on one million sequenced T cells were regarded as lower bounds and as underestimates. Observed TCR beta diversity per million T cells fell roughly linearly with age, and a significant reduction was already apparent by age approximately 41.

The donors were 40 or so Caucasian individuals from Russia, aged 6 to 90 years, who were systemically healthy. Approximately 9.3 milliliters of peripheral blood were drawn from each donor into EDTA-treated Vacutainer tubes. PBMCs were isolated by Ficoll-Paque density-gradient centrifugation, with at least 6.5 million obtained per sample. Trizol reagent was used to extract total RNA from the PBMCs, yielding at least 5.5 micrograms per sample. For every donor, an aliquot of PBMCs went through flow cytometry to measure the percentages of naive CD45RAhigh/CD27high T cells. CDR3 length: 20 amino acids, cysteine to phenylalanine. Only the CDR3 portion is preserved as DNA: 60 bases, with reading frame beginning at the first base. Via the germline V gene, CDR1 is SGHDT and CDR2 YYEEEE. Trimmed from V: 0 bases; trimmed from J: 4 bases; junction bases lacking a gene match: 12. This clonotype was seen only a few times. This receptor's antigen is unknown. No base-level quality is on record; no much larger clone is a single base apart.

Library construction relied on 5' RACE. The listed sequencing device is Illumina HiSeq 2500. A second PCR of roughly 6 to 11 cycles was run with a J-beta primer mix and a sample-barcoded 5' primer. A template-switch 5' adaptor carrying 12 random nucleotides introduced a unique molecular identifier onto each TCR beta cDNA molecule. Each sample yielded at least 3 million CDR3-containing paired-end reads. First-strand cDNA synthesis was performed from all RNA using the Mint cDNA synthesis kit, with priming by a TRBC-specific oligonucleotide. After uracil-DNA glycosylase treatment, a first 18-cycle PCR used universal primers M1SS and BC2_uni_R on all cDNA. In the source study's methods: For normalization, 1 million high-quality reads were randomly selected from each sample, with every read carrying a distinct molecular identifier. Instead of being binned into consensus sequences, reads with shared molecular identifiers were discarded. MiTCR, with a Q25 quality threshold and the strictest error-elimination algorithm, was used for CDR3 identification, clonotype clustering and error correction. Lower-bound total TCR beta diversity was estimated with a nonparametric unseen species model using Euler transformation. The public reads were run again by TCRdb, first through fastp at Q25 and then through MiXCR, and only productive beta chains were kept. All rows with the same CDR3 protein become a single entry with the most common DNA and genes. These V and J calls derive from TCRdb rather than the authors' analysis. The sample table lists 750,000 to 1,000,000 distinct CDR3 sequences, almost 30% of them with a count of one. The ten largest clones capture about 9.4% of the sample.

The same sample was also studied in work on T cells of mothers and their children. In that second paper, the authors write: The donors were nine systemically healthy Caucasian individuals, made up of three mothers and their six children. cDNA synthesis used all of the extracted RNA, with approximately 1.4 ug of RNA in each 15 ul reaction. In the second PCR, sample barcodes and 2-4 random nucleotides were introduced via the M1S primer. More than 8 million TCR beta CDR3 reads were obtained from each mother, and approximately 3 million reads were obtained from each child. TCR recombination output is similarly shaped by thymic selection in related and unrelated pairs, with a minor effect exerted by inherited differences. Normalized repertoire overlap was always found to be slightly, but never significantly, higher in related mother-child pairs than in unrelated mother-child pairs. No persistent microchimeric T cell clones were detected, at a sensitivity of roughly 93 clones per million clonotypes. In the study, deep NGS was used to compare the TCR beta repertoires of mothers and children, and features distinguishing related mother-child pairs from unrelated individuals were sought. Mothers averaged roughly 36 +/- 4 years of age and children averaged roughly 10 +/- 4 years. After adapter ligation was performed with NEBNext reagents, the libraries were sequenced on an Illumina HiSeq 2000 with 100+100 nt paired-end reads. To prevent cross-contamination, the mother and child libraries were prepared a month apart and were sequenced in separate runs. Each donor had between 500,000 and 2,000,000 distinct TCR beta clonotypes identified. Naive TCR beta clonotypes were estimated from low-frequency clonotypes matched to each donor's FACS-determined naive share, without sorting.

The V and J genes are TRBV5-6 and TRBJ2-6, with TRBD1 matching 11 junction bases. The material sequenced was blood. The receptor comes from a woman aged 40 to 50 in good health. The DNA sequence is TGTGCCAGCAGCTTGGTCGGTTTCGGACAGGGGGCGCAGGGGGCCAACGTCCTGACTTTC. This gives the protein CASSLVGFGQGAQGANVLTF.